The 20 T cell receptor beta chains given below trace back to one sample, sequenced in a study of radiotherapy plus CTLA-4 blockade in lung cancer. Clones were read by immunoSEQ multiplex PCR, and TCRdb kept only the in-frame ones, dropping some. The sample includes about 51,000 clones, about 76% of them seen just once. The starting material was peripheral blood, obtained from a patient treated with radiotherapy plus ipilimumab. These receptors came from a human donor with non-small cell lung cancer who had a complete response to radiotherapy plus ipilimumab.

This clone was seen only a few times. The chain joins TRBV7-9 to TRBJ1-4; 8 bases align to TRBD1. CDR1 SEHNR and CDR2 FQNEAQ come from the germline V gene (reference sequence). V gave up 5 bases and J gave up 7 bases; unmatched junction bases: 6. CDR3 length: 14 amino acids. The CDR3 DNA is TGTGCCAGCAGCCGAGGACAGGGAGGTGAAAAACTGTTTTTT. Translating it yields CASSRGQGGEKLFF.

The V gene is TRBV20-1, the J gene TRBJ1-1; no definite D call. V was pared by 6 bases and J by 9 bases, with 11 bases between. There are 10 residues in the CDR3. CDR1 and CDR2 (germline): DFQATT, SNEGSKA (reference sequence). The CDR3 spells CSAAGGKAFF. CDR3 nucleotide sequence: TGCAGTGCGGCAGGAGGTAAAGCTTTCTTT.

The J gene is TRBJ1-2, the V gene TRBV28; no definite D call. The CDR3 has 12 residues. The germline V and J ends were trimmed by 4 bases and 4 bases, with 7 bases remaining between them. CDR1 MDHEN and CDR2 SYDVKM come from the germline V gene. The CDR3 spells CASSSGAYGYTF. The CDR3 DNA is TGTGCCAGCAGTTCCGGTGCCTATGGCTACACCTTC.

The J gene is TRBJ1-1, the V gene TRBV5-8, with no clear D. Germline V lookup: CDR1 SGHTS, CDR2 YDEGEE. V lost 4 bases to trimming and J lost 11 bases, with 21 bases between them. CDR3 length: 14 amino acids. CDR3 in DNA: TGTGCCAGCAGCCAACGCTCGCCTTCTTGGAGGGCTTTCTTT. It translates to CASSQRSPSWRAFF.

This clone came up a few times. J is TRBJ2-1 and V is TRBV19; D unclear. This CDR3 is 11 amino acids long. Trimming cost V 5 bases and J 8 bases, with 7 bases left between them. In germline, CDR1 is LNHDA, CDR2 SQIVND (reference sequence). The CDR3 DNA reads as TGTGCCAGTAGTGACATTGATGAGCAGTTCTTC. It codes for CASSDIDEQFF.

This CDR3 is CAISHALGREGGTEAFF. The CDR3 bases are TGTGCCATCAGTCACGCCCTGGGCCGTGAGGGGGGGACTGAAGCTTTCTTT. The chain is built from TRBV10-3 and TRBJ1-1, with a weak D call TRBD1 (6 bases). Germline V gives CDR1 ENHRY, CDR2 SYGVKD. The CDR3 runs to 17 residues. V dropped 5 bases and J dropped 5 bases, with 24 bases sitting between them.

Here the CDR3 reads CASRRDRGGYGYTF. The CDR3 DNA follows: TGTGCCAGCAGGCGAGACAGGGGCGGCTATGGCTACACCTTC. The chain couples TRBV6-5 to TRBJ1-2; 8 positions match TRBD1. CDR1 and CDR2 (germline): MNHEY, SVGAGI. V shed 6 bases, J shed 4 bases, and the junction held 7 bases outside the gene matches. The CDR3 spans 14 residues.

CDR3 bases: TGCAGTGCCGCGAGGGGGTATGGCTACACCTTC. Translating gives CSAARGYGYTF. The chain uses TRBV20-1 and TRBJ1-2, with D possibly TRBD1 on 6 matching bases. Trimming pared 6 bases from V and 5 bases from J, leaving 10 bases between. Germline V gene data show CDR1 as DFQATT and CDR2 as SNEGSKA (reference sequence). This CDR3 contains 11 residues.

The genes are TRBV2 and TRBJ1-2; D uncertain. The CDR3 runs 14 residues. The germline gives CDR1 SNHLY, CDR2 FYNNEI. V was cut by 0 bases and J by 2 bases, with 7 bases left in between. The CDR3 loop reads CASSEAGGNYGYTF. The CDR3 DNA follows: TGTGCCAGCAGTGAAGCGGGAGGGAACTATGGCTACACCTTC.

The V and J genes are TRBV9 and TRBJ1-2, with a possible D match to TRBD1 (5 bases). The CDR3 is 14 amino acids. The V end lost 4 bases, the J end lost 0 bases, and 10 bases lay between the germline ends. Germline CDR1 SGDLS, CDR2 YYNGEE. CDR3 sequence: CASSLGHSNYGYTF. The CDR3 DNA reads TGTGCCAGCAGCTTGGGGCACTCTAACTATGGCTACACCTTC. The full variable domain, in which reference TRBV9 and TRBJ1-2 provide the parts outside the CDR3, is DSGVTQTPKHLITATGQRVTLRCSPRSGDLSVYWYQQSLDQGLQFLIQYYNGEERAKGNILERFSAQQFPDLHSELNLSSLELGDSALYFCASSLGHSNYGYTFGSGTRLTVV.

This clone appeared a few times. The chain carries TRBV6-6 and TRBJ2-2, with D tentatively TRBD1 (6 bases). The CDR3 runs 15 residues. V shed 0 bases and J shed 4 bases, with 9 bases lying between them. The germline gives CDR1 MNHNY, CDR2 SVGAGI (reference sequence). DNA of the CDR3: TGTGCCAGCAGTTACTCGGTACAGGGCACCGGGGAGCTGTTTTTT. Translated, it gives CASSYSVQGTGELFF.

The genes are TRBV27 and TRBJ2-1; unclear D gene. CDR3 size: 12 residues. Trimming cost V 5 bases and J 7 bases, with 9 bases left between them. Germline V lookup: CDR1 MNHEY, CDR2 SMNVEV (reference sequence). The CDR3 coding sequence is TGTGCCAGCAGTCACTCCAAAAATGAGCAGTTCTTC. Protein sequence: CASSHSKNEQFF.

As concerns this clone: One end of the junction is discordant with germline, which a read error may explain. The chain employs TRBV7-7 and TRBJ2-1; possibly TRBD1 for D (6 bases). The CDR3 sequence is 14 residues long. The V gene's germline CDR1 is SSHAT and CDR2 FNYEAQ (reference sequence). The CDR3 DNA reads as TGTGCTAGCAGCTTAGACCGGGACATAAATGAGCAGTTCTTC. This encodes CASSLDRDINEQFF.

The chain is built from TRBV5-4 and TRBJ2-1; D is perhaps TRBD2 (6 bases). Trimming pared 4 bases from V and 2 bases from J, leaving 13 bases between. The CDR3 length is 15 residues. Germline CDR1 SGHNT, CDR2 YYREEE (reference sequence). CDR3 DNA sequence: TGTGCCAGCAGCACCGGGACTGGAGCCTACAATGAGCAGTTCTTC. Residues: CASSTGTGAYNEQFF.

The rearrangement links TRBV7-2 to TRBJ2-4, with D perhaps TRBD1 (5 bases). The CDR3 extends over 18 amino acids. The germline CDR1 and CDR2 sequences are SGHTA and FQGNSA. Trimming shortened V by 2 bases and J by 0 bases, and 17 bases separated the two germline ends. The CDR3 protein is CASSLSPAGSAAKNIQYF. For the CDR3, the DNA is TGTGCCAGCAGCTTATCCCCCGCAGGGTCAGCAGCCAAAAACATTCAGTACTTC.

This sequence joins TRBV12-5 and TRBJ2-1; 7 bases agree with TRBD2. This CDR3 contains 12 residues. J lost 9 bases, V lost 4 bases, and 3 bases had no gene match. CDR1 and CDR2 (germline): LGHNT, FRNRAP. CDR3 amino acids: CASGSWGGEQFF. Here the CDR3 DNA reads TGTGCTAGTGGTTCCTGGGGGGGTGAGCAGTTCTTC. Using reference TRBV12-5 and TRBJ2-1 for the parts outside the CDR3, the full variable domain is DARVTQTPRHKVTEMGQEVTMRCQPILGHNTVFWYRQTMMQGLELLAYFRNRAPLDDSGMPKDRFSAEMPDATLATLKIQPSEPRDSAVYFCASGSWGGEQFFGPGTRLTVL.

This clone was recorded a few times. The rearrangement joins TRBV7-6 to TRBJ2-7; D call uncertain. The CDR3 length is 13 residues. From germline, CDR1 is SGHVS and CDR2 FNYEAQ. V dropped 1 base and J dropped 1 base, with 5 bases sitting between them. The CDR3 nucleotides read TGTGCCAGCAGCTTAGACGGTTCCTACGAGCAGTACTTC. Its protein product is CASSLDGSYEQYF.

This chain links TRBV5-6 with TRBJ2-1; tentative D call: TRBD2 (6 bases). Trimming took off 1 base at V and 2 bases at J, with 7 bases between the two ends. Germline CDR1 reads SGHDT; CDR2 reads YYEEEE. The CDR3 spans 14 residues. CDR3 sequence: CASSLRETYNEQFF. The CDR3 region has the DNA TGTGCCAGCAGCTTGCGGGAGACCTACAATGAGCAGTTCTTC. The variable domain in full, completed from reference TRBV5-6 and TRBJ2-1, reads DAGVTQSPTHLIKTRGQQVTLRCSPKSGHDTVSWYQQALGQGPQFIFQYYEEEERQRGNFPDRFSGHQFPNYSSELNVNALLLGDSALYLCASSLRETYNEQFFGPGTRLTVL.

The chain has TRBV5-4 and TRBJ2-7; maybe TRBD1 (6 bases). Looked up from germline, CDR1 is SGHNT and CDR2 is YYREEE (reference sequence). Trimming removed 0 bases from V and 3 bases from J, with 7 bases in between. The CDR3 totals 13 residues. This CDR3 reads CASSLDRVYEQYF. CDR3 nucleotide sequence: TGTGCCAGCAGCTTGGACAGGGTCTACGAGCAGTACTTC.

This chain links TRBV9 with TRBJ2-2; 13 bases are shared with TRBD2. The CDR3 consists of 16 residues. V trimming: 6 bases; J trimming: 6 bases; junction bases outside the gene matches: 8. Germline V gene lookup returns CDR1 SGDLS and CDR2 YYNGEE. The CDR3 loop reads CASTSGTSGVAGELFF. The CDR3 DNA follows: TGTGCCAGCACCTCCGGGACTAGCGGGGTAGCCGGGGAGCTGTTTTTT.